This T cell receptor beta chain derives from a study of blood T cell repertoires in COVID-19. In the authors' methods: How many nucleated cells were present was estimated from reference gene primer amplification. Profiling relied on immunoSEQ multiplex PCR, and the TCRdb table lists in-frame clones only, not all of them. V and J calls and clone size are copied from that table; D and trimming were computed from the DNA. In the table there are a few hundred thousand clones, about 85% of which are singletons. The CDR3 loop spans 12 amino acids. The germline gives CDR1 SQVTM, CDR2 ANQGSEA. V lost 6 bases to trimming and J lost 1 base, with 8 bases between them. Details on this clone: The sample carries other DNA sequences with the same CDR3.

Grouping used clinical history reported by participants in a survey and questionnaire. Either two negative PCRs, clearance, or symptom resolution qualified Cohort 3 donors as recovered. The clonotype originates from a woman under 40 who had recovered from COVID-19. This chain uses TRBV29-1 with TRBJ2-3; tentatively, D is TRBD2 (5 bases). The sequenced material came from PBMCs or T cells enriched from blood (not recorded which). CDR3 amino acids: CSVERGTDTQYF. The CDR3 DNA reads as TGCAGCGTGGAGAGGGGCACAGATACGCAGTATTTT.